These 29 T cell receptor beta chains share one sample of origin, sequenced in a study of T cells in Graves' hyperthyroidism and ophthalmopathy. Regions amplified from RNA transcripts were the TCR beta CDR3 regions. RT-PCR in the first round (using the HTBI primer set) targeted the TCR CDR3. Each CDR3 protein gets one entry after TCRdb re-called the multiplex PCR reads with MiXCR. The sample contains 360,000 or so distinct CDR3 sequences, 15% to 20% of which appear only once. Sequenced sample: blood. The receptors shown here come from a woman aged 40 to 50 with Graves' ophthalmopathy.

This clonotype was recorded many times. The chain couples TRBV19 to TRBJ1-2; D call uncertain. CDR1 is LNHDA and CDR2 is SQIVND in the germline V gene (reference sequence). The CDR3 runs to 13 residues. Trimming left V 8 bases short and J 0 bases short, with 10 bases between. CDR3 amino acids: CASDSGPNYGYTF. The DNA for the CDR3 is TGTGCCAGTGATAGTGGACCTAACTATGGCTACACCTTC.

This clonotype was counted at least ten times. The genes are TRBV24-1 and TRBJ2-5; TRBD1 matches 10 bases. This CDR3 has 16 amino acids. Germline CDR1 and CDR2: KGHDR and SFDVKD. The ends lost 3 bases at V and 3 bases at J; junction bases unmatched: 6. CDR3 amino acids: CATSDPAGTGEETQYF. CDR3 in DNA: TGTGCCACCAGTGATCCCGCCGGGACAGGGGAAGAGACCCAGTACTTC.

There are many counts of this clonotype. The CDR3 nucleotides read TGTGCCAGCAGTGAATGGCAATCTGGGGCCAACGTCCTGACTTTC. The encoded protein is CASSEWQSGANVLTF. The chain has TRBV2 and TRBJ2-6; D is unresolved. This CDR3 spans 15 amino acids. V was shortened by 2 bases and J by 1 base, with 6 bases between the two germline ends. Germline loops: CDR1 SNHLY, CDR2 FYNNEI.

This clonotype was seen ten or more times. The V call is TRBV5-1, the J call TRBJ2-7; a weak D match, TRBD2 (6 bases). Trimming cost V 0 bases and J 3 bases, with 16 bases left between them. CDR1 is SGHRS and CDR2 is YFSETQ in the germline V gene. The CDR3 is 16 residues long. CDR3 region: CASSLVFGGTFYEQYF. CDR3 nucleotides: TGCGCCAGCAGCTTGGTTTTTGGCGGGACCTTCTACGAGCAGTACTTC.

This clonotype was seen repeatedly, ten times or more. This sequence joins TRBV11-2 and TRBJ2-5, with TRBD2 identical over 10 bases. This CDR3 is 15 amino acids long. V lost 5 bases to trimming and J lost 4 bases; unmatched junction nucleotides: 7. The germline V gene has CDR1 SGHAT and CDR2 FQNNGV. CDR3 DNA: TGTGCCAGCAGCCCAGGGACTAGCGCGGGAGAGACCCAGTACTTC. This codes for CASSPGTSAGETQYF. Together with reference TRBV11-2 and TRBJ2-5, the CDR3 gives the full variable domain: EAGVAQSPRYKIIEKRQSVAFWCNPISGHATLYWYQQILGQGPKLLIQFQNNGVVDDSQLPKDRFSAERLKGVDSTLKIQPAKLEDSAVYLCASSPGTSAGETQYFGPGTRLLVL.

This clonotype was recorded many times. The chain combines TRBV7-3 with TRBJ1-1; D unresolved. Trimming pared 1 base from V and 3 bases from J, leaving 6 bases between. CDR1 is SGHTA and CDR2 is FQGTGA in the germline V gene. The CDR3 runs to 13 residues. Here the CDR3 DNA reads TGTGCCAGCAGCTTAATGGCAGACACTGAAGCTTTCTTT. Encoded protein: CASSLMADTEAFF.

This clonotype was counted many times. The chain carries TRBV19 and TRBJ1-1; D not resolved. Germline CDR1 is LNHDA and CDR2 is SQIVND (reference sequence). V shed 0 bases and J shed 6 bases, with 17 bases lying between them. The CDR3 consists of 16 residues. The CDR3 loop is CASSIDLLGRAPEAFF. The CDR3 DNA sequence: TGTGCCAGTAGTATAGATCTTCTCGGGAGGGCTCCTGAAGCTTTCTTT.

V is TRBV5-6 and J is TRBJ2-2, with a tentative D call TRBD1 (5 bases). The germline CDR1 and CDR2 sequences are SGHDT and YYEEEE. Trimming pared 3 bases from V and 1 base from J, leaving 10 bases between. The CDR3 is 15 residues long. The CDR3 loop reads CASSSPTGNTGELFF. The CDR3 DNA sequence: TGTGCCAGCAGCTCTCCAACAGGGAACACCGGGGAGCTGTTTTTT.

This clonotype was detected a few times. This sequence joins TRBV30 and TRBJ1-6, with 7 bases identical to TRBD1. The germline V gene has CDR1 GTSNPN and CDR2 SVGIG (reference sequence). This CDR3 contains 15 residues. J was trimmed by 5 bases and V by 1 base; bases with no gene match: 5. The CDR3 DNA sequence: TGTGCCTGGAGTGGGGGACAGCTACATAATTCACCCCTCCACTTT. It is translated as CAWSGGQLHNSPLHF.

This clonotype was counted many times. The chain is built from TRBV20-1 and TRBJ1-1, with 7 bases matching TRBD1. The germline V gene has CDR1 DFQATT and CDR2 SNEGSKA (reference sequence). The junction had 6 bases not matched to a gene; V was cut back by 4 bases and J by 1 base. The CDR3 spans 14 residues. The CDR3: CSATDHRGNTEAFF. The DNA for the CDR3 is TGCAGTGCTACCGACCACAGGGGGAACACTGAAGCTTTCTTT.

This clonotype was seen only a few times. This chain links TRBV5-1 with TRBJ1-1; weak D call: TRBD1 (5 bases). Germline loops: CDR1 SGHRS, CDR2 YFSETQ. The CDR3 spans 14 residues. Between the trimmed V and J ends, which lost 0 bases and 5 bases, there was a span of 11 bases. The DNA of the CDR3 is TGCGCCAGCAGCTTGGACTGGGCAGGGACTGAAGCTTTCTTT. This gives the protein CASSLDWAGTEAFF.

CDR3 in DNA: TGTGCCAGCAGTGTAGGAGTGAACGAGCAGTACTTC. Residues: CASSVGVNEQYF. The chain is built from TRBV6-4 and TRBJ2-7; D is unresolved. V lost 4 bases and J 5 bases, leaving 9 bases between the germline ends. This CDR3 has 12 residues. The germline V gene has CDR1 MRHNA and CDR2 SNTAGT.

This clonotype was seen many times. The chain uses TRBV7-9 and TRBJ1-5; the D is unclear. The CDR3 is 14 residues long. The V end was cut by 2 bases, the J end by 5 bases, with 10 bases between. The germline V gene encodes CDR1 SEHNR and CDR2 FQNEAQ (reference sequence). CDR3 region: CASSLLGRDQPQHF. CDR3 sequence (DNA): TGTGCCAGCAGCTTATTAGGGAGGGATCAGCCCCAGCATTTT.

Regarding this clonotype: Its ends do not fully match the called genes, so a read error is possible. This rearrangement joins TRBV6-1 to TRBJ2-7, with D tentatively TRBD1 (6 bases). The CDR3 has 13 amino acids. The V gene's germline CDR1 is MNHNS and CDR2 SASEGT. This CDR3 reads CAISEVTGREQYF. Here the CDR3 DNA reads TGTGCCATCAGTGAGGTAACAGGGCGCGAGCAGTACTTC.

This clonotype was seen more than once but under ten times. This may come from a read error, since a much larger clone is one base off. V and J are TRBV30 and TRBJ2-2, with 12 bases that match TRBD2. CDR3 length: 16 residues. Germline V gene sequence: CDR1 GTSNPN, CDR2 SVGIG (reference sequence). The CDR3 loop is CAWGVLAGGNTGELFF. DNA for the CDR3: TGTGCCTGGGGTGTACTAGCGGGAGGGAACACCGGGGAGCTGTTTTTT.

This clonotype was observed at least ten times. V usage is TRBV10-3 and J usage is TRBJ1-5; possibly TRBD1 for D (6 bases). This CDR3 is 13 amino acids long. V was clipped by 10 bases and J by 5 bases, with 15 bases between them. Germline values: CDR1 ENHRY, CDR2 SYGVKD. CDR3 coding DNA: TGTGCCACCTACAGGGAAGGGGATCAGCCCCAGCATTTT. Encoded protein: CATYREGDQPQHF.

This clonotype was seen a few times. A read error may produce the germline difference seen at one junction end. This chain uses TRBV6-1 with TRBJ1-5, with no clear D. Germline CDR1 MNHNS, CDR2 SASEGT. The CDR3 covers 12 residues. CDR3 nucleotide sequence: TGTGCCCACCCGGACGGCAATCAGCCCCAGCCTTTT. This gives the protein CAHPDGNQPQPF.

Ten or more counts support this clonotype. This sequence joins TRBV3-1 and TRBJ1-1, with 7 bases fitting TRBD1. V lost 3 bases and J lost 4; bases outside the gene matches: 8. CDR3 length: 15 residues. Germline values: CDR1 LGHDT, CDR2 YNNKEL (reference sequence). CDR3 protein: CASSQLRQGFTEAFF. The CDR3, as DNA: TGTGCCAGCAGCCAGCTTCGACAGGGTTTCACTGAAGCTTTCTTT. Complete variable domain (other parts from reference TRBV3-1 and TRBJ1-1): DTAVSQTPKYLVTQMGNDKSIKCEQNLGHDTMYWYKQDSKKFLKIMFSYNNKELIINETVPNRFSPKSPDKAHLNLHINSLELGDSAVYFCASSQLRQGFTEAFFGQGTRLTVV.

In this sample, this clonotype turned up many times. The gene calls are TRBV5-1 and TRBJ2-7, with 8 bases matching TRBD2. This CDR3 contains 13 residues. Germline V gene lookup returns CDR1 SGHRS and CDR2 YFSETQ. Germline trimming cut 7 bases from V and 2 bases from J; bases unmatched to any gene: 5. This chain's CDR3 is CASGRGAAYEQYF. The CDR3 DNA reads TGCGCCAGCGGGCGGGGGGCCGCCTACGAGCAGTACTTC.

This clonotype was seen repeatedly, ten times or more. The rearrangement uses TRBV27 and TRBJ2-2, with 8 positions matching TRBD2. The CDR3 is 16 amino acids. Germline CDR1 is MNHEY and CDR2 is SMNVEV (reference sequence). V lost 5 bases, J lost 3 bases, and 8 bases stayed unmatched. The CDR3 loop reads CASSREGFRDTGELFF. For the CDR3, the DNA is TGTGCCAGCAGTCGGGAGGGTTTCCGGGACACCGGGGAGCTGTTTTTT.

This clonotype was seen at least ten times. In DNA, the CDR3 is TGTGCCAGCAGCCCTGGTGGCCTCTCGAACACTGAAGCTTTCTTT. Residues: CASSPGGLSNTEAFF. The chain links TRBV11-3 to TRBJ1-1, with D uncertain. The germline V gene has CDR1 SGHNT and CDR2 YENEEA. V was clipped by 5 bases and J by 1 base, with 14 bases between them. This CDR3 has 15 amino acids.

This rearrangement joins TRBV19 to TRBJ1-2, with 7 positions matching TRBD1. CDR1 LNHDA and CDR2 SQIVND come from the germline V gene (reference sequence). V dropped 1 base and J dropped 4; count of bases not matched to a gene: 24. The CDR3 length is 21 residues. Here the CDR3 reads CASSIVGGPITRQGIGYGYTF. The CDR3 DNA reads TGTGCCAGTAGTATAGTCGGGGGACCCATAACCCGACAGGGAATAGGCTATGGCTACACCTTC. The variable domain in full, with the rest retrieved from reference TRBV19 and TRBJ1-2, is DGGITQSPKYLFRKEGQNVTLSCEQNLNHDAMYWYRQDPGQGLRLIYYSQIVNDFQKGDIAEGYSVSREKKESFPLTVTSAQKNPTAFYLCASSIVGGPITRQGIGYGYTFGSGTRLTVV.

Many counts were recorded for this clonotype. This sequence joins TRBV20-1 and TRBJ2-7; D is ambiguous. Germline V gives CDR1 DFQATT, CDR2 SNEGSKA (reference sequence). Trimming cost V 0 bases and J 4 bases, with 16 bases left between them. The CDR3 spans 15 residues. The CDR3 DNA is TGCAGTGCTAGAGACCCGGTCCCGGCCGAGTACGAGCAGTACTTC. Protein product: CSARDPVPAEYEQYF.

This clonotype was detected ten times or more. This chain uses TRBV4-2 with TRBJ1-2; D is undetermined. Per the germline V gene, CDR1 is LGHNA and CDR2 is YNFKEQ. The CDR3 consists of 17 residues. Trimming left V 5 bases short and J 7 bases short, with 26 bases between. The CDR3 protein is CASSARPVSGMAGGYTF. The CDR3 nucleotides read TGTGCCAGCAGCGCCAGACCTGTATCTGGGATGGCGGGTGGCTACACCTTC.

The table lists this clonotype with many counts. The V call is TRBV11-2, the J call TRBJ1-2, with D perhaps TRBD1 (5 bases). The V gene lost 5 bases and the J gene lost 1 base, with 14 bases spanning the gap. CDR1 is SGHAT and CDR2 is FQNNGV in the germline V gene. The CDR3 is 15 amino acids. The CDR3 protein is CASSTTGRVNYGYTF. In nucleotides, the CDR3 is TGTGCCAGCAGCACCACAGGACGCGTTAACTATGGCTACACCTTC.

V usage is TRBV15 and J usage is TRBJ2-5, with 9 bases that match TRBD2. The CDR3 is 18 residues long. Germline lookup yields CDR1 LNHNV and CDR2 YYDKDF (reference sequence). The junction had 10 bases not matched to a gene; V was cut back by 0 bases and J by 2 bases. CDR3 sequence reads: CATSRDHSGSLLQETQYF. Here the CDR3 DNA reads TGTGCCACCAGCAGAGATCATAGCGGGAGTTTATTGCAAGAGACCCAGTACTTC.

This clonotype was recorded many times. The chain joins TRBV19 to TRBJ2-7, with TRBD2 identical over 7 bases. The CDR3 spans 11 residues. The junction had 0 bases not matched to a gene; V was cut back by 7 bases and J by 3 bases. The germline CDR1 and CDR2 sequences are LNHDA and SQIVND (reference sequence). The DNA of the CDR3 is TGTGCCAGTACTAGCGGCTACGAGCAGTACTTC. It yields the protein CASTSGYEQYF.

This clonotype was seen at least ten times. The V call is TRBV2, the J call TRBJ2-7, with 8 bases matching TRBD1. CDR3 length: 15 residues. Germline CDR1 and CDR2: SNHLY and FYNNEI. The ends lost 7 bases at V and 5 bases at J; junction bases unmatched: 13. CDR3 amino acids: CASKTDRGLVNEQYF. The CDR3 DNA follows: TGTGCCAGCAAAACCGACAGGGGTCTTGTCAACGAGCAGTACTTC.

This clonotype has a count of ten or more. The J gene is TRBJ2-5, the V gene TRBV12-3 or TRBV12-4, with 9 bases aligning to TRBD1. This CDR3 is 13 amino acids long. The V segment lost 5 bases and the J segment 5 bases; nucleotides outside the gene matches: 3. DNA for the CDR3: TGTGCCAGCAGTCCGGGACAGGGTGAGACCCAGTACTTC. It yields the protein CASSPGQGETQYF.